These 18 T cell receptor beta chains were all obtained from the same sample, sequenced in a study of cytomegalovirus exposure and HLA in healthy donors. The assay was immunoSEQ multiplex PCR, and TCRdb's table has in-frame clones only and misses some. The sample records about 130,000 clones, around 90% being singletons. The source material was PBMCs. These receptor sequences come from a woman in her thirties in good health and CMV-seropositive.

The chain carries TRBV9 and TRBJ2-1; D gene uncertain. This CDR3 contains 14 residues. V shed 3 bases and J shed 0 bases, with 7 bases lying between them. Germline V gene data show CDR1 as SGDLS and CDR2 as YYNGEE. CDR3 region: CASSAFSSYNEQFF. Written as DNA, the CDR3 is TGTGCCAGCAGCGCCTTTAGCTCCTACAATGAGCAGTTCTTC.

The rearrangement uses TRBV10-2 and TRBJ1-4; D unresolved. V lost 0 bases, J lost 13 bases, and 9 bases lay in between. The CDR3 totals 12 residues. Germline V CDR1 and CDR2: WSHSY, SAAADI. CDR3 nucleotide sequence: TGCGCCAGCAGTGAGTCGAGTGGTGGACTGTTTTTT. Amino acid sequence: CASSESSGGLFF.

This rearrangement joins TRBV29-1 to TRBJ2-3, with 9 bases aligning to TRBD2. The CDR3 runs to 16 residues. Losses at the gene ends were 1 base for V and 4 bases for J; bases not matched to a gene: 9. CDR1 is SQVTM, CDR2 ANQGSEA, per germline. In DNA form, the CDR3 reads TGCAGCGTTGAAGGTCGTAGCGGGGGAATCCCAGATACGCAGTATTTT. It specifies CSVEGRSGGIPDTQYF.

The V and J genes are TRBV5-1 and TRBJ2-1, with D possibly being TRBD1 (6 bases). V lost 4 bases and J 8 bases, leaving 22 bases between the germline ends. Germline V gene data show CDR1 as SGHRS and CDR2 as YFSETQ. The CDR3 spans 16 residues. This CDR3 reads CASSPGTPRSSDEQFF. The CDR3 DNA reads TGCGCCAGCAGCCCGGGGACACCCCGTTCAAGTGATGAGCAGTTCTTC.

The chain is built from TRBV29-1 and TRBJ2-3; TRBD2 aligns across 14 bases. This CDR3 is 15 amino acids long. Trimming at V came to 7 bases and at J to 10 bases, leaving 13 bases not matched to a gene. From germline, CDR1 is SQVTM and CDR2 ANQGSEA. CDR3 DNA sequence: TGCAGCGCTCTTGGACTAGCGGGGGGCCCGAGGTCGCAGTATTTT. Translating it yields CSALGLAGGPRSQYF.

This chain connects TRBV6-5 to TRBJ1-6; TRBD1 matches 7 bases. The CDR3 totals 16 residues. V was pared by 0 bases and J by 7 bases, with 6 bases of the junction left unmatched. Germline assignment: CDR1 MNHEY and CDR2 SVGAGI. CDR3 sequence: CASSYSGGWENSPLHF. CDR3 DNA sequence: TGTGCCAGCAGTTACTCAGGGGGCTGGGAGAATTCACCCCTCCACTTT.

The count of this clone is one. The V gene is TRBV28, the J gene TRBJ1-3; tentative D call: TRBD1 (5 bases). Germline assignment: CDR1 MDHEN and CDR2 SYDVKM. Trimming removed 5 bases from V and 0 bases from J, with 11 bases in between. This CDR3 has 15 amino acids. The CDR3 region has the DNA TGTGCCAGCAGTCCCGGGGGAGACTCTGGAAACACCATATATTTT. This codes for CASSPGGDSGNTIYF.

This rearrangement joins TRBV7-9 to TRBJ1-4; 8 positions match TRBD1. Trimming took 4 bases from V and 8 from J; bases not matched to a gene: 12. This CDR3 is built from 16 residues. Germline values: CDR1 SEHNR, CDR2 FQNEAQ (reference sequence). The CDR3 is CASSWENDRGGEKLFF. CDR3 in DNA: TGTGCCAGCAGCTGGGAGAACGACAGGGGCGGGGAAAAACTGTTTTTT.

The gene calls are TRBV2 and TRBJ1-2; 7 nucleotides align to TRBD1. The CDR3 has 15 residues. Germline loops: CDR1 SNHLY, CDR2 FYNNEI. Unmatched junction bases numbered 13, after V lost 6 bases and J lost 6 bases. This chain's CDR3 is CASRDKTGEYNGYTF. In nucleotides, the CDR3 is TGTGCCAGCAGAGACAAAACAGGGGAGTATAATGGCTACACCTTC.

The V gene is TRBV28, the J gene TRBJ2-1; 10 bases line up with TRBD2. The CDR3 totals 16 residues. Germline CDR1 is MDHEN and CDR2 is SYDVKM. V dropped 3 bases and J dropped 14; count of bases not matched to a gene: 16. CDR3 loop: CASSFALAGDRRGKFF. CDR3 sequence (DNA): TGTGCCAGCAGTTTTGCCCTAGCGGGGGACCGGAGAGGAAAGTTCTTC.

This clone was found once. This chain links TRBV18 with TRBJ2-5, with a weak D call TRBD2 (5 bases). The CDR3 spans 15 residues. Per germline, CDR1 KGHSH and CDR2 LQKENI. V was pared by 6 bases and J by 2 bases, with 16 bases between. The CDR3 bases are TGTGCCAGCTCTCCTCCTTCGGGAAGACAAGAGACCCAGTACTTC. This sequence encodes CASSPPSGRQETQYF.

V is TRBV28 and J is TRBJ1-2, with D perhaps TRBD1 (6 bases). The CDR3 covers 18 residues. The germline gives CDR1 MDHEN, CDR2 SYDVKM. Trimming stripped 6 bases from V and 6 bases from J, with 29 bases between. The DNA of the CDR3 is TGTGCCAGCAGCTCAACTGGGACCGGACAGTCTAGGATGAATGGCTACACCTTC. Amino acids: CASSSTGTGQSRMNGYTF.

The rearrangement uses TRBV5-5 and TRBJ2-7, with 7 bases identical to TRBD1. The CDR3 contains 14 residues. The germline CDR1 and CDR2 sequences are SGHKS and YYEKEE (reference sequence). V lost 1 base, J lost 3 bases, and 4 bases stayed unmatched. CDR3 amino acids: CASSLLTGFYEQYF. CDR3 nucleotide sequence: TGTGCCAGCAGCTTGTTGACAGGGTTCTACGAGCAGTACTTC.

The chain has TRBV15 and TRBJ2-3; TRBD2 might be the D (5 bases). The CDR3 sequence is 16 residues long. Per germline, CDR1 LNHNV and CDR2 YYDKDF (reference sequence). Trimming stripped 3 bases from V and 1 base from J, with 14 bases between. The DNA for the CDR3 is TGTGCCACCAGCAGGGCCCACTCCGGGGGCACAGATACGCAGTATTTT. It codes for CATSRAHSGGTDTQYF.

As DNA, the CDR3 is TGTGCCAGCAGCTTAAGCGTATCCCCGGAACAGGGGTACGAGCAGTACTTC. Protein: CASSLSVSPEQGYEQYF. This chain connects TRBV7-2 to TRBJ2-7, with 7 positions matching TRBD1. J gave up 4 bases and V 2 bases, and 14 bases lay outside the gene matches. In germline, CDR1 is SGHTA, CDR2 FQGNSA. The CDR3 runs to 17 residues.

The rearrangement uses TRBV5-1 and TRBJ2-5; 7 positions agree with TRBD1. V shed 4 bases and J 1 base; nucleotides not matched to a gene: 7. This CDR3 spans 15 amino acids. CDR1 is SGHRS and CDR2 is YFSETQ in the germline V gene. DNA of the CDR3: TGCGCCAGCAGCCACGGGGACAGTTTCCAAGAGACCCAGTACTTC. This sequence encodes CASSHGDSFQETQYF.

This clone was observed a single time. J is TRBJ1-6 and V is TRBV10-1; D possibly corresponds to TRBD1 (5 bases). V was clipped by 5 bases and J by 8 bases, with 10 bases between them. CDR3 length equals 13 residues. Per germline, CDR1 WNHNN and CDR2 SYGVQD (reference sequence). Written as DNA, the CDR3 is TGCGCCAGCAGTCCTCGGGGGGATTCACCCCTCCACTTT. The encoded protein is CASSPRGDSPLHF.

The rearrangement uses TRBV28 and TRBJ1-4; no firm D call. This CDR3 is built from 12 residues. Trimming took off 6 bases at V and 3 bases at J, with 5 bases between the two ends. Per germline, CDR1 MDHEN and CDR2 SYDVKM. The CDR3 spells CASSEANEKLFF. The CDR3 region has the DNA TGTGCCAGCAGCGAGGCTAATGAAAAACTGTTTTTT.